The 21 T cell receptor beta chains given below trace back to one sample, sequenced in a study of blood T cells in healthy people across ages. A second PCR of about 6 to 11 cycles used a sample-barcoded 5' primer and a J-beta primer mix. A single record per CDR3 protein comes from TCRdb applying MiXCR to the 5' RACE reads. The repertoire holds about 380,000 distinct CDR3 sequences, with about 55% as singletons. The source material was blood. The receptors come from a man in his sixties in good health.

CDR3 DNA sequence: TGTGCCAGCAGTTCCCGACAGCTCTACGAGCAGTACTTC. This sequence encodes CASSSRQLYEQYF. The chain carries TRBV28 and TRBJ2-7; the D gene is possibly TRBD1 (5 bases). The germline gives CDR1 MDHEN, CDR2 SYDVKM. The CDR3 spans 13 residues. V was shortened by 4 bases and J by 3 bases, with 10 bases between the two germline ends.

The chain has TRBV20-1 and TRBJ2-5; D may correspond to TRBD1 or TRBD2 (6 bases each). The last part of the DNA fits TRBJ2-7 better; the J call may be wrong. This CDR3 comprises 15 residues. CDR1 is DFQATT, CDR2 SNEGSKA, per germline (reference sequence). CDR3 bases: TGCAGTGCTACGGAGGTCCGGGGGCGCATGAACGAGCAGTACTTC. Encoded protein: CSATEVRGRMNEQYF.

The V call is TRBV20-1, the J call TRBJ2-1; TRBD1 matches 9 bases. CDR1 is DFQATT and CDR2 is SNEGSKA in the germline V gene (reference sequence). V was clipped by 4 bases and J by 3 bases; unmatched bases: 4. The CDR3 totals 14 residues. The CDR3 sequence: CSAKDRGSYNEQFF. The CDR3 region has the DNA TGCAGTGCTAAGGACAGGGGAAGCTACAATGAGCAGTTCTTC.

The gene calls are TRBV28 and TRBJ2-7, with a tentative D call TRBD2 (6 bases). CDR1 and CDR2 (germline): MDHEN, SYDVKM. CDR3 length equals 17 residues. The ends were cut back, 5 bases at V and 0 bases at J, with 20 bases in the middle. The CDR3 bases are TGTGCCAGCAGTGAGATGGGGGGACCCCCAAGCTCCTACGAGCAGTACTTC. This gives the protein CASSEMGGPPSSYEQYF.

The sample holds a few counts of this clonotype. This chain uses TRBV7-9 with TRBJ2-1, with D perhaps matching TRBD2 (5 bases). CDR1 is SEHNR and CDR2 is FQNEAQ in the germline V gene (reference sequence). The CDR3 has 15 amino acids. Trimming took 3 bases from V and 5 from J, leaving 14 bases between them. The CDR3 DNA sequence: TGTGCCAGCAGCTTCAGCGGAGCCGTCAACAATGAGCAGTTCTTC. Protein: CASSFSGAVNNEQFF.

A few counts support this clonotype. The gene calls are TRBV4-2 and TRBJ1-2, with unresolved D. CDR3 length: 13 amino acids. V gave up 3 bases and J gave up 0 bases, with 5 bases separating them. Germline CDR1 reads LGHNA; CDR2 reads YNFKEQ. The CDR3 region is CASSHTANYGYTF. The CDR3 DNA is TGTGCCAGCAGCCACACCGCTAACTATGGCTACACCTTC.

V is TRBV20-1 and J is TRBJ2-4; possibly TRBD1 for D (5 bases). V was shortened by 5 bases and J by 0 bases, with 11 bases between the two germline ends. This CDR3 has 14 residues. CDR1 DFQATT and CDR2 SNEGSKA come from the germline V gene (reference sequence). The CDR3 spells CSALSDKAKNIQYF. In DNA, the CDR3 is TGCAGTGCTCTATCGGACAAAGCCAAAAACATTCAGTACTTC.

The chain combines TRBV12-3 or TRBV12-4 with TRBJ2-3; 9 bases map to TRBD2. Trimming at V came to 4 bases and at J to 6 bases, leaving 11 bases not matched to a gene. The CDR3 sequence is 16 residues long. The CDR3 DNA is TGTGCCAGCAGTTACCTTGGCGGGAGGGCCGGCGATACGCAGTATTTT. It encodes CASSYLGGRAGDTQYF.

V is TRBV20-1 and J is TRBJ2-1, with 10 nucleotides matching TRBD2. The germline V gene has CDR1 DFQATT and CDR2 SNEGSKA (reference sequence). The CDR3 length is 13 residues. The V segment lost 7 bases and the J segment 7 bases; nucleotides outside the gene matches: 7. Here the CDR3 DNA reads TGCAGTGAAATTAGCGGGAGGAGTAATGAGCAGTTCTTC. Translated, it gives CSEISGRSNEQFF.

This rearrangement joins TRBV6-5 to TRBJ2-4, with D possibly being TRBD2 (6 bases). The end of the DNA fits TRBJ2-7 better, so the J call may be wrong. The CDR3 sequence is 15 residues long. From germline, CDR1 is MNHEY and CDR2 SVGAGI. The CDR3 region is CASSYLGGHRYEQYF. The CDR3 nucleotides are TGTGCCAGCAGTTACTTGGGGGGTCACCGTTACGAGCAGTACTTC.

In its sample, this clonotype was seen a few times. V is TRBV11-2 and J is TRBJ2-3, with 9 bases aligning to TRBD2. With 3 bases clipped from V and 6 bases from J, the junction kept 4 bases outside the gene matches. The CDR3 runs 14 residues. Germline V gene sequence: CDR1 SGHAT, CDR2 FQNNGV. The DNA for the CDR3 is TGTGCCAGCAGCTTTGATAGCGGGGGCGATACGCAGTATTTT. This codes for CASSFDSGGDTQYF.

The DNA of the CDR3 is TGTGCCAGCAGTCCCGGGACACCCTTCAATGAGCAGTTCTTC. Translated: CASSPGTPFNEQFF. The chain uses TRBV6-5 and TRBJ2-1; TRBD1 is a possible D gene (6 bases). The V gene lost 5 bases and the J gene lost 6 bases, with 14 bases spanning the gap. Germline CDR1 and CDR2: MNHEY and SVGAGI. CDR3 length: 14 residues.

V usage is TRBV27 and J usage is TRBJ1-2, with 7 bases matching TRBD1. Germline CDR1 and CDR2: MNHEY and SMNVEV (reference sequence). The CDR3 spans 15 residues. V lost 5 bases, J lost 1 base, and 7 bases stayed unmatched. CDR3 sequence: CASSNGQAVNYGYTF. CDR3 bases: TGTGCCAGCAGTAACGGACAGGCAGTTAACTATGGCTACACCTTC.

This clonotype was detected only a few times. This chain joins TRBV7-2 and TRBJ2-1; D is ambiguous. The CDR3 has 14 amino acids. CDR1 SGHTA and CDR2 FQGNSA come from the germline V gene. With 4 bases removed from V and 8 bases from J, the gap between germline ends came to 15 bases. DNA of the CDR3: TGTGCCAGCAGCTCAGGTCCCCCTAATGATGAGCAGTTCTTC. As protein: CASSSGPPNDEQFF.

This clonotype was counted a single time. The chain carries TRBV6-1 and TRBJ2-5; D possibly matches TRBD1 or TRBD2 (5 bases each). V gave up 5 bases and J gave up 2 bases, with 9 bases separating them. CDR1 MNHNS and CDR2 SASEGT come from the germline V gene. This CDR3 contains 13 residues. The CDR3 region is CASSRDEQETQYF. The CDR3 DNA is TGTGCCAGCAGTCGGGACGAACAAGAGACCCAGTACTTC.

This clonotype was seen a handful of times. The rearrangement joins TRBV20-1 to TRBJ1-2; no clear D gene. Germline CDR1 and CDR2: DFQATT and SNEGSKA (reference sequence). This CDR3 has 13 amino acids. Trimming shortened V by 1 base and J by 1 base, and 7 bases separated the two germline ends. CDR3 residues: CSARGHNNYGYTF. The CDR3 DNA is TGCAGTGCTAGAGGACACAATAACTATGGCTACACCTTC.

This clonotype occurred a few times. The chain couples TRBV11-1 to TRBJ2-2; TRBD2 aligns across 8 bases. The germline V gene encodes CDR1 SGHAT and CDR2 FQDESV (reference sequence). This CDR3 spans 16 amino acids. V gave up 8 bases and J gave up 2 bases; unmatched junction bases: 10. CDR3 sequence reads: CASRSTGTSNTGELFF. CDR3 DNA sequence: TGTGCCAGCCGAAGCACCGGGACTAGTAACACCGGGGAGCTGTTTTTT.

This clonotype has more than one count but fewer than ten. CDR3 in DNA: TGCGCCAGCAGGATCGGACAGGGCTCCTACGAGCAGTACTTC. Translating gives CASRIGQGSYEQYF. The V gene is TRBV10-2, the J gene TRBJ2-7; TRBD1 matches 8 bases. V was clipped by 6 bases and J by 0 bases; unmatched bases: 4. Germline V gene data show CDR1 as WSHSY and CDR2 as SAAADI. This CDR3 region has 14 residues.

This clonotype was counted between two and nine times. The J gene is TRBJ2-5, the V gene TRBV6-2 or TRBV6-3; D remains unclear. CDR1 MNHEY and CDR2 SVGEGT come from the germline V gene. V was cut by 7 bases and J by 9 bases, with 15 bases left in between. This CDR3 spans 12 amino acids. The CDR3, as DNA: TGTGCCAGCAACTTGGGTGGTAAATCCCAGTACTTC. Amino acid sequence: CASNLGGKSQYF.

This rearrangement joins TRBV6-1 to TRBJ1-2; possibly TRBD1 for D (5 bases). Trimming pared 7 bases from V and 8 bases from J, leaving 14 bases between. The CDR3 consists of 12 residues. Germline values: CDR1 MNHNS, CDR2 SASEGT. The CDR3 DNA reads TGTGCCAGCACGGACACAGTAGGAGGCTACACCTTC. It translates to CASTDTVGGYTF.

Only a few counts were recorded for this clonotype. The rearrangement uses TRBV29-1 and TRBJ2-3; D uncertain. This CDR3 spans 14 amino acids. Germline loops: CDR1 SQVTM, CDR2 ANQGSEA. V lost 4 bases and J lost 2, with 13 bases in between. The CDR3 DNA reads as TGCAGCGTTGGATCTCCCTCGCACACAGATACGCAGTATTTT. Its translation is CSVGSPSHTDTQYF.